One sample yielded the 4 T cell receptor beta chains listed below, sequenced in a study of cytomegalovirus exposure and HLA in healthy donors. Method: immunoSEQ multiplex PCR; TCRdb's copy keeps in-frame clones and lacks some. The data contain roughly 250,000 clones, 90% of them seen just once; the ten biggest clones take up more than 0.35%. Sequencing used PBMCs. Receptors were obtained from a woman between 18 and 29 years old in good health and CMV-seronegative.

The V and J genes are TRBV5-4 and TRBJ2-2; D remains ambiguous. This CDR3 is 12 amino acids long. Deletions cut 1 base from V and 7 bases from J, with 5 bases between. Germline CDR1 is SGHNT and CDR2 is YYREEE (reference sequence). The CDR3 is CASSLNIGELFF. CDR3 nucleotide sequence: TGTGCCAGCAGCTTGAATATCGGGGAGCTGTTTTTT.

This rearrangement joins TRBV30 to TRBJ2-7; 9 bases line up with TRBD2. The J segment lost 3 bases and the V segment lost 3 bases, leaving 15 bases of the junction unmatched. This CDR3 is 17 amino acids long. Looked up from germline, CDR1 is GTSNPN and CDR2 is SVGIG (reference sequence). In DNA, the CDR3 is TGTGCCTGGAGCCCGCCATTGGGACTAGCTCTAAACTACGAGCAGTACTTC. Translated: CAWSPPLGLALNYEQYF.

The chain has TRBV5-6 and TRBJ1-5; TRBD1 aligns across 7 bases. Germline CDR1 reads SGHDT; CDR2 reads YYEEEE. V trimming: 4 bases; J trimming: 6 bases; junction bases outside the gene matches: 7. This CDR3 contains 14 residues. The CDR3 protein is CASSPGQAGQPQHF. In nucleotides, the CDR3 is TGTGCCAGCAGCCCTGGACAGGCAGGTCAGCCCCAGCATTTT. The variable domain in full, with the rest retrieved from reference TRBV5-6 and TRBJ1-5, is DAGVTQSPTHLIKTRGQQVTLRCSPKSGHDTVSWYQQALGQGPQFIFQYYEEEERQRGNFPDRFSGHQFPNYSSELNVNALLLGDSALYLCASSPGQAGQPQHFGDGTRLSIL.

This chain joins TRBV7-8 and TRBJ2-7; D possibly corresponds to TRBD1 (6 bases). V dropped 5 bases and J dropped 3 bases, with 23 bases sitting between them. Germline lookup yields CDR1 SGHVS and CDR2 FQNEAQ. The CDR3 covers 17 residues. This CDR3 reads CASSTPLDSVGIYEQYV. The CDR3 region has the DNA TGTGCCAGCAGCACCCCATTGGACAGCGTGGGAATCTACGAGCAGTACGTC.